Here is one TCR beta chain with its context. Antigen unknown. CDR3 length: 14 residues. V was shortened by 5 bases and J by 0 bases, with 10 bases between the two germline ends. Germline assignment: CDR1 SGHRS and CDR2 YFSETQ. This record comes from a study of lymphopenia after photon versus proton radiotherapy. Notes on the study in general: Photon-treated patients lost naive T cells and TCR diversity; proton-treated stayed stable.

Method: immunoSEQ multiplex PCR; TCRdb's copy keeps in-frame clones and lacks some. The data hold about 64,000 clones, with approximately 90% observed a single time. Source: peripheral blood, taken from a patient treated with proton-based radiotherapy. V and J are TRBV5-1 and TRBJ2-3; D remains unclear. The receptor was isolated from an elderly man with esophageal cancer. This chain's CDR3 is CASRYGESTDTQYF. In nucleotides, the CDR3 is TGCGCCAGCAGGTATGGAGAGAGCACAGATACGCAGTATTTT.